This T cell receptor (beta chain) was retrieved from a study of brain T cells in children with intractable seizures. In germline, CDR1 is WNHNN, CDR2 SYGVQD (reference sequence). This CDR3 contains 13 residues. With 9 bases clipped from V and 2 bases from J, the junction kept 3 bases outside the gene matches. This table comes from immunoSEQ multiplex PCR, and its TCRdb copy is limited to in-frame clones, with some not included. The sample has about 350,000 clones; 93% are singletons. Time point here: blood from clinic visit 5 months post-surgery; TSC patient then seizure free. The chain employs TRBV10-1 and TRBJ2-3; 9 bases fit TRBD2. The specimen comprised peripheral blood, sampled 4 to 6 months after surgery. This TCR was recovered from a boy under two years old with tuberous sclerosis and intractable seizures. CDR3 in amino acids: CARGLAYTDTQYF. Written as DNA, the CDR3 is TGCGCCAGGGGACTAGCCTACACAGATACGCAGTATTTT.